The 14 T cell receptor beta chains reported below all come from one sample, sequenced in a study of breast tumors, draining lymph nodes, adjacent tissues. The lymph nodes were axillary draining lymph nodes from breast cancer patients. TCRdb ran MiXCR on the multiplex PCR reads and lists one entry per CDR3 protein. The table has approximately 200,000 distinct CDR3 sequences, around 33% seen once. Input material: axillary lymph node tissue. The receptors come from a female donor with breast cancer. Some clones in this sample may be carry-over from other donors' samples.

The sample holds many counts of this clonotype. V and J are TRBV5-1 and TRBJ1-3; TRBD1 aligns across 7 bases. The germline gives CDR1 SGHRS, CDR2 YFSETQ. V was clipped by 0 bases and J by 8 bases; unmatched bases: 5. The CDR3 spans 14 residues. Here the CDR3 reads CASSLEGGVDTIYF. DNA for the CDR3: TGCGCCAGCAGCTTGGAAGGGGGCGTAGACACCATATATTTT.

The rearrangement links TRBV3-1 to TRBJ2-1, with 9 bases fitting TRBD2. CDR3 length equals 18 residues. Germline CDR1 LGHDT, CDR2 YNNKEL (reference sequence). V trimming: 3 bases; J trimming: 0 bases; junction bases outside the gene matches: 9. In DNA form, the CDR3 reads TGTGCCAGCAGCCAGGGAAGCGGGGGGCCGCGCTCCTACAATGAGCAGTTCTTC. This sequence encodes CASSQGSGGPRSYNEQFF.

The table lists this clonotype with many counts. The CDR3 DNA reads as TGTGCCAGCTCATTCGACAGCTCTGGCTACACCTTC. Residues: CASSFDSSGYTF. This chain joins TRBV18 and TRBJ1-2, with D possibly being TRBD1 (5 bases). The CDR3 spans 12 residues. Trimming took 5 bases from V and 7 from J, leaving 11 bases between them. CDR1 is KGHSH, CDR2 LQKENI, per germline.

At least ten counts were recorded for this clonotype. This sequence joins TRBV9 and TRBJ2-1, with D hard to call. V lost 3 bases to trimming and J lost 0 bases, with 10 bases between them. The CDR3 is 15 amino acids. Germline V gene data show CDR1 as SGDLS and CDR2 as YYNGEE. CDR3 in amino acids: CASSEDVSSYNEQFF. The CDR3 bases are TGTGCCAGCAGCGAGGACGTGAGCTCCTACAATGAGCAGTTCTTC.

This clonotype was seen ten or more times. This chain joins TRBV3-1 and TRBJ2-3; D possibly corresponds to TRBD1 (6 bases). CDR1 and CDR2 from the germline V gene are LGHDT and YNNKEL (reference sequence). The ends were cut back, 0 bases at V and 6 bases at J, with 7 bases in the middle. The CDR3 runs to 13 residues. The CDR3: CASSQEGADTQYF. CDR3 nucleotides: TGTGCCAGCAGCCAAGAGGGGGCGGATACGCAGTATTTT.

This clonotype is a singleton in its sample. This chain connects TRBV4-2 to TRBJ2-3; D assignment may be TRBD1 or TRBD2 (5 bases each). This CDR3 has 16 residues. V was pared by 6 bases and J by 2 bases, with 18 bases between. Looked up from germline, CDR1 is LGHNA and CDR2 is YNFKEQ. The chain's CDR3 is CASSQRLTGTTDTQYF. The CDR3 DNA reads as TGTGCCAGCAGTCAAAGGCTAACGGGGACCACAGATACGCAGTATTTT.

This clonotype has ten or more counts. This chain joins TRBV9 and TRBJ2-1; D gene unclear. Trimming pared 0 bases from V and 6 bases from J, leaving 7 bases between. The CDR3 consists of 13 residues. Germline V gives CDR1 SGDLS, CDR2 YYNGEE. CDR3 bases: TGTGCCAGCAGCGTAGACTTGAGCAATGAGCAGTTCTTC. Amino acids: CASSVDLSNEQFF.

This clonotype was recorded many times. The chain is built from TRBV28 and TRBJ2-5, with D tentatively TRBD1 or TRBD2 (5 bases each). This CDR3 has 13 amino acids. Per germline, CDR1 MDHEN and CDR2 SYDVKM. Trimming removed 1 base at V and 4 bases at J, with 7 bases between. CDR3 amino acids: CASSLSGAETQYF. Written as DNA, the CDR3 is TGTGCCAGCAGTTTATCCGGGGCAGAGACCCAGTACTTC.

This clonotype was recorded at least ten times. V usage is TRBV6-1 and J usage is TRBJ1-6; TRBD1 matches 7 bases. V lost 5 bases and J lost 14; bases outside the gene matches: 6. This CDR3 has 12 residues. CDR1 is MNHNS, CDR2 SASEGT, per germline. The CDR3 DNA follows: TGTGCCAGCAGTCGACAGGGAAGGGCCCTCCACTTT. Translating gives CASSRQGRALHF.

The chain employs TRBV4-3 and TRBJ1-3, with D unclear. The CDR3 length is 17 residues. CDR1 is LGHNA, CDR2 YSLEER, per germline. Trimming stripped 0 bases from V and 3 bases from J, with 15 bases between. CDR3 sequence reads: CASSQDRGQTVGNTIYF. For the CDR3, the DNA is TGCGCCAGCAGCCAAGACCGCGGCCAGACGGTTGGAAACACCATATATTTT.

This clonotype was recorded at least ten times. CDR3: CASRGDTSGNTIYF. CDR3 DNA sequence: TGCGCCAGCAGGGGGGACACCTCTGGAAACACCATATATTTT. This chain links TRBV5-1 with TRBJ1-3, with D possibly matching TRBD1 (6 bases). The CDR3 has 14 amino acids. Germline V gene data show CDR1 as SGHRS and CDR2 as YFSETQ. V dropped 5 bases and J dropped 0 bases, with 9 bases sitting between them.

Ten or more counts support this clonotype. The V gene is TRBV6-1, the J gene TRBJ2-3; unclear D gene. Germline V lookup: CDR1 MNHNS, CDR2 SASEGT. The CDR3 loop spans 14 amino acids. V was shortened by 7 bases and J by 6 bases, with 17 bases between the two germline ends. The CDR3 reads CASIPHSWVDTQYF. The CDR3 coding sequence is TGTGCCAGCATCCCACATTCCTGGGTGGATACGCAGTATTTT.

This clonotype was observed many times. The chain employs TRBV5-6 and TRBJ1-2; 12 nucleotides match TRBD1. Trimming took 5 bases from V and 6 from J; bases not matched to a gene: 5. Germline CDR1 is SGHDT and CDR2 is YYEEEE. The CDR3 loop spans 14 amino acids. The CDR3 DNA follows: TGTGCCAGCAGGGGGACAGGGGGCGCGGATGGCTACACCTTC. This sequence encodes CASRGTGGADGYTF.

The table lists this clonotype with many counts. The V call is TRBV28, the J call TRBJ2-1, with D perhaps TRBD2 (5 bases). The CDR3 extends over 12 amino acids. V was shortened by 8 bases and J by 5 bases, with 10 bases between the two germline ends. Germline V gene sequence: CDR1 MDHEN, CDR2 SYDVKM. The CDR3 coding sequence is TGTGCCAGCCAGGACTCAAACAATGAGCAGTTCTTC. Protein sequence: CASQDSNNEQFF.